The 31 T cell receptor beta chains given below trace back to one sample, sequenced in a study of post-analysis software for immune sequencing data. Presence of unique molecular identifiers characterized the TCR beta cDNA libraries. MiXCR was run by TCRdb on the PCR reads, yielding one entry per CDR3 protein. The table shows about 680,000 distinct CDR3 sequences, with roughly three fifths occurring only once. Study-level points and caveats: Included in a set of a few TRBV segments more frequent in patients than controls were TRBV5-6, TRBV5-1 and TRBV20-1.

These receptors' targets are unknown. The sequencing input was blood. The receptor set was obtained from a girl aged 2-10 years with multiple sclerosis.

This chain joins TRBV20-1 and TRBJ2-1, with D perhaps matching TRBD2 (5 bases). The CDR3 contains 15 residues. The ends were cut back, 2 bases at V and 4 bases at J, with 15 bases in the middle. Germline V gene data show CDR1 as DFQATT and CDR2 as SNEGSKA (reference sequence). The CDR3 nucleotides read TGCAGTGCTAGATCGGTTAGCGCGTTGTACAATGAGCAGTTCTTC. Translation: CSARSVSALYNEQFF.

The chain has TRBV28 and TRBJ2-5; tentative D call: TRBD1 (5 bases). V was trimmed by 4 bases and J by 4 bases, leaving 13 bases between them. Germline V gene sequence: CDR1 MDHEN, CDR2 SYDVKM. CDR3 length: 14 residues. CDR3 amino acids: CASSSRAFGETQYF. The CDR3 DNA sequence: TGTGCCAGCAGTTCCAGGGCCTTCGGAGAGACCCAGTACTTC.

In the case of this clonotype: A much bigger clone sits one base away, suggesting this may be a read error. V is TRBV12-3 or TRBV12-4 and J is TRBJ2-5; tentative D call: TRBD1 (5 bases). The V end lost 6 bases, the J end lost 11 bases, and 13 bases lay between the germline ends. The CDR3 is made up of 11 amino acids. The CDR3: CASSQDNEQYF. CDR3 nucleotides: TGTGCCAGCAGCCAGGACAATGAGCAGTACTTC.

The rearrangement uses TRBV6-6 and TRBJ1-1; D is possibly TRBD1 (5 bases). Germline V gene lookup returns CDR1 MNHNY and CDR2 SVGAGI (reference sequence). V lost 6 bases and J 4 bases, leaving 15 bases between the germline ends. The CDR3 runs to 14 residues. The CDR3 reads CASSRTSWGTEAFF. CDR3 nucleotides: TGTGCCAGCAGCAGGACAAGTTGGGGCACTGAAGCTTTCTTT.

About this clonotype itself: One end of the junction fails to match germline, which may point to a read error. The CDR3 loop is CSGAGTSPTDMQYF. For the CDR3, the DNA is TGCAGCGGCGCTGGGACTAGCCCCACAGATATGCAGTATTTT. V gene TRBV29-1 combines with J gene TRBJ2-3; 9 positions agree with TRBD2. From germline, CDR1 is SQVTM and CDR2 ANQGSEA. The CDR3 length is 14 residues.

The genes are TRBV7-2 and TRBJ2-3; weak D call: TRBD2 (7 bases). CDR3 size: 19 residues. Germline V gives CDR1 SGHTA, CDR2 FQGNSA. Trimming took off 2 bases at V and 6 bases at J, with 27 bases between the two ends. The CDR3 region has the DNA TGTGCCAGCAGCTTAAATTTGGGGGCGGCTAGCGGCGCCCCGGATACGCAGTATTTT. It translates to CASSLNLGAASGAPDTQYF.

This clonotype has a handful of counts. The rearrangement uses TRBV5-1 and TRBJ2-5; 10 bases align to TRBD2. The trim removed 8 bases at V and 2 bases at J, leaving 3 bases unmatched. The CDR3 sequence is 13 residues long. CDR1 and CDR2 from the germline V gene are SGHRS and YFSETQ. The CDR3 region has the DNA TGCGCCAGTTGGACTAGCGGACAAGAGACCCAGTACTTC. This encodes CASWTSGQETQYF.

The V gene is TRBV6-2 or TRBV6-3, the J gene TRBJ2-7, with D perhaps assigned TRBD1 or TRBD2 (6 bases each). Germline CDR1 is MNHEY and CDR2 is SVGEGT. The CDR3 contains 14 residues. Trimming took off 6 bases at V and 0 bases at J, with 12 bases between the two ends. The CDR3 loop reads CASSGGPLSYEQYF. In DNA, the CDR3 is TGTGCCAGCAGCGGGGGCCCCCTCTCCTACGAGCAGTACTTC.

Here the CDR3 reads CASSPTSGAPKETQYF. DNA for the CDR3: TGCGCCAGCAGTCCGACTAGTGGGGCCCCAAAAGAGACCCAGTACTTC. V is TRBV10-1 and J is TRBJ2-7, with TRBD2 as a possible D gene (6 bases). The DNA end is a closer match to TRBJ2-5, so the J assignment may be wrong. The CDR3 consists of 16 residues. Germline loops: CDR1 WNHNN, CDR2 SYGVQD (reference sequence).

The V gene is TRBV29-1, the J gene TRBJ1-2; D perhaps matches TRBD1 (5 bases). Trimming removed 5 bases at V and 6 bases at J, with 19 bases between. Germline CDR1 is SQVTM and CDR2 is ANQGSEA. This CDR3 comprises 14 residues. The chain's CDR3 is CSVQGPQGGHGYTF. In DNA form, the CDR3 reads TGCAGCGTTCAGGGCCCGCAGGGAGGGCATGGCTACACCTTC.

A single count supports this clonotype. CDR3 in DNA: TGTGCCAGCTCACCACTTGGCAAAAGCCTGAACACTGAAGCTTTCTTT. Translating it yields CASSPLGKSLNTEAFF. The chain has TRBV18 and TRBJ1-1; D gene uncertain. In germline, CDR1 is KGHSH, CDR2 LQKENI. With 1 base removed from V and 0 bases from J, the gap between germline ends came to 12 bases. The CDR3 contains 16 residues.

The J gene is TRBJ2-5, the V gene TRBV4-1; 10 positions match TRBD1. The tail of the sequence fits TRBJ2-7 better, so the J call may be wrong. The CDR3 has 16 amino acids. Germline V gene sequence: CDR1 MGHRA, CDR2 YSYEKL. CDR3 in amino acids: CASSQDIGTGVYEQYF. The CDR3 DNA follows: TGCGCCAGCAGCCAAGATATTGGGACAGGGGTATACGAGCAGTACTTC.

This clonotype occurred once. This rearrangement joins TRBV20-1 to TRBJ2-3, with D perhaps matching TRBD2 (5 bases). The V end was cut by 4 bases, the J end by 4 bases, with 12 bases between. CDR3 length: 13 amino acids. Germline V gives CDR1 DFQATT, CDR2 SNEGSKA (reference sequence). This chain's CDR3 is CSANSGSADTQYF. The CDR3 nucleotides read TGCAGTGCTAATTCGGGGTCAGCAGATACGCAGTATTTT.

The chain carries TRBV3-1 and TRBJ2-1; no clear D. Per the germline V gene, CDR1 is LGHDT and CDR2 is YNNKEL (reference sequence). V was cut by 0 bases and J by 5 bases, with 8 bases left in between. The CDR3 contains 14 residues. The CDR3 nucleotides are TGTGCCAGCAGCCAAGATTTGGCTAACAATGAGCAGTTCTTC. Translating gives CASSQDLANNEQFF.

The rearrangement joins TRBV27 to TRBJ1-2; a weak D match, TRBD1 (5 bases). The germline V and J ends were trimmed by 6 bases and 3 bases, with 14 bases remaining between them. The CDR3 length is 14 residues. Germline V gene sequence: CDR1 MNHEY, CDR2 SMNVEV (reference sequence). The CDR3 nucleotides read TGTGCCAGCAGGACCCTCGCAGGGCACTATGGCTACACCTTC. This encodes CASRTLAGHYGYTF.

Written as DNA, the CDR3 is TGTGCCAGCAGTGACCGGGACATTCCCTACGAGCAGTACTTC. Protein sequence: CASSDRDIPYEQYF. The J gene is TRBJ2-7, the V gene TRBV6-2 or TRBV6-3; weak D call: TRBD1 (6 bases). The CDR3 loop spans 14 amino acids. CDR1 MNHEY and CDR2 SVGEGT come from the germline V gene. Trimming left V 5 bases short and J 2 bases short, with 13 bases between.

Comment on this clonotype: At one end the junction does not follow the germline gene, possibly because of a read error. The rearrangement uses TRBV6-2 or TRBV6-3 and TRBJ1-2; the match to TRBD1 covers 7 bases. The CDR3 covers 16 residues. CDR1 and CDR2 from the germline V gene are MNHEY and SVGEGT. This chain's CDR3 is CASNQPDRTSLYGCTF. The CDR3 DNA sequence: TGTGCCAGCAACCAACCGGACAGGACCTCCCTCTATGGCTGCACCTTC.

This clonotype has just a few counts. The genes are TRBV5-5 and TRBJ2-5, with D possibly being TRBD1 (5 bases). Germline lookup yields CDR1 SGHKS and CDR2 YYEKEE (reference sequence). The germline V and J ends were trimmed by 2 bases and 1 base, with 6 bases remaining between them. This CDR3 is built from 13 residues. This chain's CDR3 is CASSFDSQETQYF. CDR3 coding DNA: TGTGCCAGCAGCTTTGACAGCCAAGAGACCCAGTACTTC.

The chain recombines TRBV6-6 with TRBJ2-5; D is possibly TRBD1 (6 bases). The germline V gene encodes CDR1 MNHNY and CDR2 SVGAGI (reference sequence). The CDR3 is 15 residues long. The V end lost 2 bases, the J end lost 1 base, and 11 bases lay between the germline ends. In DNA, the CDR3 is TGTGCCAGCAGTTACGGGGGACAATCCCAAGAGACCCAGTACTTC. Its protein product is CASSYGGQSQETQYF.

This chain connects TRBV30 to TRBJ1-2; D perhaps matches TRBD1 (6 bases). The CDR3 runs 12 residues. Between the trimmed V and J ends, which lost 1 base and 5 bases, there was a span of 8 bases. Germline assignment: CDR1 GTSNPN and CDR2 SVGIG (reference sequence). The CDR3 region has the DNA TGTGCCTGGAGTGGGGACAAGTATGGCTACACCTTC. This sequence encodes CAWSGDKYGYTF.

This clonotype has just a few counts. The chain joins TRBV15 to TRBJ1-5; weak D call: TRBD1 (5 bases). The CDR3 has 16 amino acids. V was trimmed by 1 base and J by 2 bases, leaving 12 bases between them. Germline V gene sequence: CDR1 LNHNV, CDR2 YYDKDF (reference sequence). The CDR3 region is CATSRGPGGGNQPQHF. CDR3 DNA: TGTGCCACCAGCAGAGGCCCCGGGGGGGGCAATCAGCCCCAGCATTTT.

This CDR3 reads CASSLVSGLDEAFF. The CDR3 bases are TGTGCCAGCAGCTTAGTGTCGGGCCTCGATGAAGCTTTCTTT. The V call is TRBV7-2, the J call TRBJ1-1; D ambiguous. This CDR3 has 14 residues. The germline V gene encodes CDR1 SGHTA and CDR2 FQGNSA. V was clipped by 1 base and J by 7 bases, with 13 bases between them.

The V and J genes are TRBV28 and TRBJ2-1, with D tentatively TRBD2 (6 bases). CDR1 is MDHEN, CDR2 SYDVKM, per germline. The CDR3 runs 14 residues. Deletions cut 6 bases from V and 4 bases from J, with 13 bases between. The CDR3 region is CASRLEGIYNEQFF. The DNA of the CDR3 is TGTGCCAGCAGGTTGGAGGGGATATACAATGAGCAGTTCTTC.

The J gene is TRBJ1-2, the V gene TRBV4-1; D is possibly TRBD1 (5 bases). CDR1 and CDR2 from the germline V gene are MGHRA and YSYEKL. V dropped 1 base and J dropped 1 base, with 10 bases sitting between them. The CDR3 covers 15 residues. The CDR3 spells CASSQADGGNYGYTF. In nucleotides, the CDR3 is TGCGCCAGCAGCCAAGCGGACGGGGGTAACTATGGCTACACCTTC.

On this clonotype: The CDR3 end shows no conserved phenylalanine or tryptophan, and so a read error is likely. The chain carries TRBV29-1 and TRBJ2-1, with 9 positions matching TRBD1. Trimming removed 7 bases from V and 3 bases from J; junction bases left unmatched: 4. Germline loops: CDR1 SQVTM, CDR2 ANQGSEA. This CDR3 region has 13 residues. Here the CDR3 DNA reads TGCAGCGGGGGGACAGGGAACTACAATGAGCAGTTCGTC. Translating it yields CSGGTGNYNEQFV.

This sequence joins TRBV7-2 and TRBJ2-5; the D is unclear. The J call is in doubt because the DNA end fits TRBJ2-7 better. Germline assignment: CDR1 SGHTA and CDR2 FQGNSA. The CDR3 totals 16 residues. The CDR3 is CASSLIGSDFPYEQYF. CDR3 nucleotides: TGTGCCAGCAGCTTAATCGGGTCCGATTTCCCCTACGAGCAGTACTTC.

As DNA, the CDR3 is TGCGCCAGCAGCTTGGTAGAGGGTGGGGCCAACGTCCTGACTTTC. Its protein product is CASSLVEGGANVLTF. The chain carries TRBV5-1 and TRBJ2-6; D perhaps matches TRBD2 (5 bases). The V end lost 0 bases, the J end lost 3 bases, and 7 bases lay between the germline ends. The CDR3 loop spans 15 amino acids. The germline gives CDR1 SGHRS, CDR2 YFSETQ. Together with reference TRBV5-1 and TRBJ2-6, the CDR3 gives the full variable domain: KAGVTQTPRYLIKTRGQQVTLSCSPISGHRSVSWYQQTPGQGLQFLFEYFSETQRNKGNFPGRFSGRQFSNSRSEMNVSTLELGDSALYLCASSLVEGGANVLTFGAGSRLTVL.

In its sample, this clonotype was seen once. The chain employs TRBV6-5 and TRBJ1-6; possibly TRBD1 for D (5 bases). The V gene lost 5 bases and the J gene lost 4 bases, with 12 bases spanning the gap. The CDR3 spans 15 residues. Germline CDR1 MNHEY, CDR2 SVGAGI. This CDR3 reads CASSRPGTYNSPLHF. CDR3 nucleotides: TGTGCCAGCAGTCGGCCAGGGACTTATAATTCACCCCTCCACTTT.

The chain is built from TRBV10-3 and TRBJ1-6; tentatively, D is TRBD1 (5 bases). CDR1 ENHRY and CDR2 SYGVKD come from the germline V gene. The CDR3 is 13 amino acids. V was cut by 10 bases and J by 5 bases, with 12 bases left in between. CDR3 sequence: CATLRDDNSPLHF. CDR3 coding DNA: TGTGCCACTCTCCGGGACGATAATTCACCCCTCCACTTT.

The V and J genes are TRBV20-1 and TRBJ2-1, with 8 bases aligning to TRBD2. The germline CDR1 and CDR2 sequences are DFQATT and SNEGSKA (reference sequence). Trimming removed 3 bases from V and 1 base from J; junction bases left unmatched: 14. CDR3 length: 18 residues. CDR3 region: CSASPTGGLTISYNEQFF. CDR3 bases: TGCAGTGCTAGTCCGACGGGGGGGCTAACCATTTCCTACAATGAGCAGTTCTTC.

The chain is built from TRBV11-2 and TRBJ1-1, with D uncertain. V was pared by 3 bases and J by 1 base, with 12 bases between. This CDR3 contains 15 residues. CDR1 is SGHAT and CDR2 is FQNNGV in the germline V gene. This chain's CDR3 is CASSLTGRGNTEAFF. Written as DNA, the CDR3 is TGTGCCAGCAGCTTGACTGGACGGGGGAACACTGAAGCTTTCTTT.